This passage covers 13 T cell receptor beta chains from one sample sequenced in a study of vaccination and CD4 T cells after COVID-19. Their recognized antigens are unknown. Sequenced with the Oncomine TCR Beta short-read assay was DNA taken from cultured CD4+ T cells. TCRdb re-analysed the PCR reads in MiXCR, keeping a single row per CDR3 protein. The sample consists of 7,900 or so distinct CDR3 sequences, around 60% of them appearing once. Treatment of the sample: approximately 10-day PBMC culture with coronavirus spike peptide pools or control peptides (ViraFEST assay). The sequences come from cultured CD4+ T cells from blood, collected after SARS-CoV-2 vaccination. Receptor source: a human donor with COVID-19.

The sample holds a few counts of this clonotype. This chain connects TRBV7-2 to TRBJ1-1; D call uncertain. This CDR3 comprises 15 residues. Trimming pared 5 bases from V and 2 bases from J, leaving 15 bases between. Germline V CDR1 and CDR2: SGHTA, FQGNSA. The CDR3 DNA is TGTGCCAGCAGCGCCGACGGGCAGGTTAACACTGAAGCTTTCTTT. The encoded protein is CASSADGQVNTEAFF.

This chain uses TRBV2 with TRBJ1-6; D is possibly TRBD1 (5 bases). The germline V gene encodes CDR1 SNHLY and CDR2 FYNNEI. The CDR3 extends over 14 amino acids. Trimming removed 9 bases from V and 10 bases from J, with 19 bases in between. The CDR3 here is CASQGALEVSPLHF. The CDR3 region has the DNA TGTGCCAGTCAGGGTGCTCTTGAGGTATCACCCCTCCACTTT.

The rearrangement links TRBV20-1 to TRBJ2-5, with D uncertain. Germline CDR1 and CDR2: DFQATT and SNEGSKA (reference sequence). The CDR3 is made up of 11 amino acids. V shed 5 bases and J shed 2 bases, with 6 bases lying between them. CDR3 coding DNA: TGCAGTGCTCCAGAGCAAGAGACCCAGTACTTC. As protein: CSAPEQETQYF.

This clonotype is medium-sized (0.01 to 0.1%) within its sample. The rearrangement joins TRBV12-3 or TRBV12-4 to TRBJ1-3; D gene ambiguous. This CDR3 region has 13 residues. The V and J ends lost 7 bases and 2 bases respectively, with 9 bases between them. The CDR3 DNA follows: TGTGCCAGCAACCCGCGTGCTGGAAACACCATATATTTT. This gives the protein CASNPRAGNTIYF.

This clonotype was observed a handful of times. The V gene is TRBV20-1, the J gene TRBJ2-2, with a weak D call TRBD1 (5 bases). Germline CDR1 DFQATT, CDR2 SNEGSKA (reference sequence). This CDR3 is built from 14 residues. The V gene lost 6 bases and the J gene lost 3 bases, with 14 bases spanning the gap. DNA of the CDR3: TGCAGTGCCCGGGCGGACACCGACACCGGGGAGCTGTTTTTT. It is translated as CSARADTDTGELFF.

V gene TRBV9 combines with J gene TRBJ2-3; the match to TRBD1 covers 7 bases. The germline V gene has CDR1 SGDLS and CDR2 YYNGEE. The CDR3 length is 15 residues. J was trimmed by 4 bases and V by 4 bases; bases with no gene match: 9. This CDR3 reads CASSTGQVAADTQYF. CDR3 DNA sequence: TGTGCCAGCAGCACCGGACAGGTAGCCGCAGATACGCAGTATTTT.

The V gene is TRBV4-2, the J gene TRBJ2-5; 12 bases agree with TRBD2. Trimming at V came to 0 bases and at J to 7 bases, leaving 12 bases not matched to a gene. The length of the CDR3 is 18 residues. Germline V CDR1 and CDR2: LGHNA, YNFKEQ. The CDR3: CASSQENSLAGGPRTQYF. The CDR3 DNA sequence: TGTGCCAGCAGCCAAGAAAATTCCCTAGCGGGGGGGCCGCGGACCCAGTACTTC.

V usage is TRBV11-3 and J usage is TRBJ1-1, with a weak D call TRBD1 (5 bases). With 1 base removed from V and 5 bases from J, the gap between germline ends came to 8 bases. Germline CDR1 is SGHNT and CDR2 is YENEEA. This CDR3 region has 13 residues. The CDR3 DNA sequence: TGTGCCAGCAGCTTAGCTGGGGGTACTGAAGCTTTCTTT. Its translation: CASSLAGGTEAFF.

The V gene is TRBV6-2 or TRBV6-3, the J gene TRBJ2-1; the match to TRBD2 covers 7 bases. The length of the CDR3 is 14 residues. Trimming cost V 6 bases and J 0 bases; bases outside gene matches: 2. From germline, CDR1 is MNHEY and CDR2 SVGEGT. The CDR3 is CASRPGGSYNEQFF. CDR3 DNA: TGTGCCAGCAGGCCGGGGGGCTCCTACAATGAGCAGTTCTTC.

The chain uses TRBV20-1 and TRBJ1-5, with 8 bases that match TRBD1. This CDR3 has 14 residues. The germline V gene has CDR1 DFQATT and CDR2 SNEGSKA (reference sequence). Trimming at V came to 6 bases and at J to 1 base, leaving 5 bases not matched to a gene. CDR3 amino acids: CSARTGLSNQPQHF. CDR3 coding DNA: TGCAGTGCCAGGACAGGGTTAAGCAATCAGCCCCAGCATTTT.

The CDR3 is CASSSLLGRKEETQYF. For the CDR3, the DNA is TGTGCCAGCAGCTCCCTACTAGGACGGAAAGAAGAGACCCAGTACTTC. The chain links TRBV7-9 to TRBJ2-5; TRBD2 might be the D (5 bases). CDR3 length equals 16 residues. V was cut by 4 bases and J by 3 bases, with 18 bases left in between. Germline V gene lookup returns CDR1 SEHNR and CDR2 FQNEAQ (reference sequence).

This clonotype was observed a few times. Here the CDR3 DNA reads TGTGCCAGCAGCTACCGACAGGGGAGCTCTGGAAACACCATATATTTT. It yields the protein CASSYRQGSSGNTIYF. The chain links TRBV7-9 to TRBJ1-3, with 8 positions matching TRBD1. The germline V gene encodes CDR1 SEHNR and CDR2 FQNEAQ (reference sequence). V was pared by 4 bases and J by 0 bases, with 5 bases of the junction left unmatched. The CDR3 consists of 16 residues.

This clonotype was counted a few times. The chain joins TRBV15 to TRBJ1-4; 7 nucleotides agree with TRBD1. CDR3 length equals 14 residues. The ends lost 1 base at V and 7 bases at J; junction bases unmatched: 3. Germline V gene sequence: CDR1 LNHNV, CDR2 YYDKDF (reference sequence). The CDR3 loop is CATSRGQGGEKLFF. CDR3 nucleotides: TGTGCCACCAGCAGAGGACAGGGCGGTGAAAAACTGTTTTTT.